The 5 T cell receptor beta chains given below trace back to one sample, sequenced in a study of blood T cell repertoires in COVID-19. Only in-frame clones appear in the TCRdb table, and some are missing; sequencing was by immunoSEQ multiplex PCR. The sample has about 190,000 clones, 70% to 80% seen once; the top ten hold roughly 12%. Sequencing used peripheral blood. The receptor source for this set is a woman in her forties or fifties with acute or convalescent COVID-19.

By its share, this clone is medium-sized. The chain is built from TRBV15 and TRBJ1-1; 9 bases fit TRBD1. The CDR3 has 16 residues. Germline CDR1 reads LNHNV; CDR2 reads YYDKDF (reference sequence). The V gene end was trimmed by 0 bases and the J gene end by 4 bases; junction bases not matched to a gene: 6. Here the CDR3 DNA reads TGTGCCACCAGCAGAGATGAGGAGACAGGGGGCACTGAAGCTTTCTTT. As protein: CATSRDEETGGTEAFF.

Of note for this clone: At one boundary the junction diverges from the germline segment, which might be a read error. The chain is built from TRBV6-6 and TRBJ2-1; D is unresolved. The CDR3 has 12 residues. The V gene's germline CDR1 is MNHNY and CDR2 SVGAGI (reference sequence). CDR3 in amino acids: CASSSHNKEQFF. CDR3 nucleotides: TGTGCCAGCAGTTCTCATAACAAGGAGCAGTTCTTC.

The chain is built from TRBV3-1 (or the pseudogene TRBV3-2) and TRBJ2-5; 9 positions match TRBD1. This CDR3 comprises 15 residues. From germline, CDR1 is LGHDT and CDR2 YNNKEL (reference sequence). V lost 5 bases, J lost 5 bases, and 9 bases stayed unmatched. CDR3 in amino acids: CASSLPTGGWETQYF. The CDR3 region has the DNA TGTGCCAGCAGCTTGCCGACAGGGGGGTGGGAGACCCAGTACTTC.

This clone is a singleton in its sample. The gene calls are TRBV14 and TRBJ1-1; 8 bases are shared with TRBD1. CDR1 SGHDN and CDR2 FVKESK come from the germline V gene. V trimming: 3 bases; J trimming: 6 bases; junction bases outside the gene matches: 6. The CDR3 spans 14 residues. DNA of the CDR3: TGTGCCAGCAGCCAGATAGACAGGGGAGCTGAAGCTTTCTTT. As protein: CASSQIDRGAEAFF. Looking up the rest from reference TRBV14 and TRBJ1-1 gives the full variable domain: EAGVTQFPSHSVIEKGQTVTLRCDPISGHDNLYWYRRVMGKEIKFLLHFVKESKQDESGMPNNRFLAERTGGTYSTLKVQPAELEDSGVYFCASSQIDRGAEAFFGQGTRLTVV.

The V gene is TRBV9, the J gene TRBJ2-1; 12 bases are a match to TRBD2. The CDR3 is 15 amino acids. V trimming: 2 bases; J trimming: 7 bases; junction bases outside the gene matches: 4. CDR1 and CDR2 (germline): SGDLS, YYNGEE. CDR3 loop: CASSVLAGGPNEQFF. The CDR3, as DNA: TGTGCCAGCAGCGTCCTAGCGGGGGGGCCGAATGAGCAGTTCTTC.